This TCR beta chain was profiled in a study of response to subunit inactivated influenza vaccine. Overall study findings and caveats: After each seasonal influenza vaccination, few new T cells are recruited, the authors suggested.

TCRdb processed the RT-PCR reads anew with MiXCR; each CDR3 protein has one entry. The sample includes hundreds of thousands of distinct CDR3 sequences, 13% to 15% of them seen just once. For this clonotype: The antigen remains undetermined.

The CDR3 runs to 13 residues. Germline assignment: CDR1 MGHRA and CDR2 YSYEKL. Deletions cut 5 bases from V and 3 bases from J, with 11 bases between. The chain joins TRBV4-1 to TRBJ2-7, with D possibly matching TRBD2 (6 bases). The specimen was PBMCs from blood, collected 14 to 15 days before vaccination. This sequence was found in a man aged 45 to 65 who received an inactivated influenza vaccine. The DNA for the CDR3 is TGCGCCAGCAGCGATGCGCGGGGCTACGAGCAGTACTTC. This gives the protein CASSDARGYEQYF.